The entry that follows covers one T cell receptor beta chain sequence. What antigen it recognizes has not been identified. Per-nucleotide qualities are absent, and no much larger clonotype sits a single base away. The donors were healthy, HIV-negative adults who had no recently reported acute infections or vaccinations. Every donor was a Caucasian adult residing in Nashville, Tennessee, USA. CD4+ T cells were enriched through magnetic negative selection, after which naive cells were positively selected on CD45RA and the remaining negative fraction served as the memory subset. Blood was collected by leukapheresis, and PBMCs were isolated by Ficoll-Histopaque density gradient centrifugation and then cryopreserved in liquid nitrogen vapor phase. Analytical flow cytometry was used to check the purity and quantity of every magnetically sorted T cell population. From each sorted fraction, genomic DNA was isolated and quantified by UV absorbance on a Nanodrop 2000c.

The data were obtained in a study of shared clonotypes between healthy human individuals (dated by TCRdb to between 2020 and 2021). Background for the entire study: The cohort included a few men and a couple of women between 18 and 49 years of age. Different laboratories and diverse techniques were used to prepare libraries and sequence TCR repertoires, to increase sequencing depth and limit assay-specific biases. For each donor, three plates each were used for CD4 naive and CD4 memory, two plates were used for CD8 naive, and one plate was used for CD8 memory. Each donor's leukapheresis produced roughly between roughly 0.85 and 10 billion PBMCs. To estimate repertoire size and how much clonotype sharing occurs between individuals, the study deeply sequenced the blood TCR repertoires of several healthy adults.

The paper as a whole reports these results and caveats: Naive subsets generally had larger estimated clonotype richness than memory subsets. Because the study included only a small number of donors, the genetic and exposure-history diversity represented was limited. Incomplete sequencing was indicated by rarefaction of sorted-subset datasets, despite the large sequencing depth. When a handful of donors were compared, the shared fraction of clonotypes was 5% to 6.5% for naive CD4, around 4% for naive CD8, more than 2% for memory CD4, and 0.4% for memory CD8. Higher generation probabilities were observed for clonotypes shared by all four sorted-subset donors than for non-shared clonotypes. Only blood was sampled, and tissue TCR repertoires likely differ from those in blood. Pairwise subsampling led to the expectation that sequencing depth would affect the degree of clonotype sharing among donors.

Per the germline V gene, MGHDK is the CDR1 and SYGVNS is the CDR2. The CDR3, from cysteine to phenylalanine, totals 16 residues. The sequence is cut down to CDR3 DNA, 48 bases in frame from base 1. V gives up 1 base and J gives up 4 bases, and the segment between their germline ends measures 11 bases. TCR CDR3 regions were amplified from genomic DNA by multiplex PCR using the deep immunoSEQ assay. Genomic DNA extracted from each cell subset was distributed evenly over all wells of several immunoSEQ 96-well plates, and each plate served as one replicate. For sorted subsets, around 0.2 ug genomic DNA, equal to 30,000 to 35,000 T cell genomes, was loaded into each replicate PCR. Purified libraries were measured with a Qubit 3.0 fluorometer, size-checked on a Bioanalyzer 2100, and measured again with the KAPA Library Quantification kit. Each immunoSEQ 96-well plate was sequenced on its own single-read 150-cycle Illumina NextSeq 550 flow cell. Regarding the original processing steps: Because only junctional sequences without quality scores were contained in the immunoSEQ output, filtering matching that applied to full-length reads could not be performed. Sequences were annotated with PyIR, a Python wrapper for IgBLAST v1.9, and V/J genes and CDR3 were assigned using IMGT germline references. Reads with weak V/J assignments (E-value above 1e-6), missing CDR3, stop codons, out-of-frame junctions, or ambiguous translated residues were removed. V3J clonotypes were defined as sequences sharing the same inferred V gene, J gene, and CDR3 amino acid sequence. Percentage overlap between repertoires was computed as shared unique clonotypes divided by the size of the smaller repertoire. RTK rarefaction, the Chao1 estimator, and Recon v2.1 estimates of unobserved clonotypes were used to assess repertoire richness. Generation probabilities were computed with OLGA for all TCRbeta clonotypes obtained by the gDNA method from four donors. In TCRdb, the immuneACCESS table is reduced to in-frame sequences with V and J assigned. These tables do not hold every clone; where another copy was compared, an unresolved V gene accounts for under half, and the others remain unexplained. V, J and clone size were drawn from that table, and D and trimming were deduced from the DNA. A total of a few million clones appear in this sample, 80% to 95% of them only once. The leading ten clones occupy under 0.45% of the sample.

The source of this sequence is a man aged 18 to 30 in good health. Some clones in this sample may be carry-over from other donors' samples. Sample: naive CD4+ T cells from PBMCs. According to the study, the label for this sample's cell subset or site signals: CD45RA+ positively selected. The V and J segments used are TRBV25-1 and TRBJ2-6, with the D gene call left open. The CDR3 here reads CASSEWERAGANVLTF. Read as DNA, the sequence is TGTGCCAGCAGTGAATGGGAAAGAGCCGGGGCCAACGTCCTGACTTTC.